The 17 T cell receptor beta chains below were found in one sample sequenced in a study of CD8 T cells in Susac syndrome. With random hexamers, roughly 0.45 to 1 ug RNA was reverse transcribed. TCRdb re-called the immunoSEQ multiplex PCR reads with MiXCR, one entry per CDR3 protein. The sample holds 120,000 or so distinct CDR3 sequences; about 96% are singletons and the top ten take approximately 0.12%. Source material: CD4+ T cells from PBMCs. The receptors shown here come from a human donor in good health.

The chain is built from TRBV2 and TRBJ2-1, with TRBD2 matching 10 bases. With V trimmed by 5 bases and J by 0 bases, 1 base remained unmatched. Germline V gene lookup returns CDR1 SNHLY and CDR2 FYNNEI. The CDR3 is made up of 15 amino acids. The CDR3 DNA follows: TGTGCCAGCAGTCGACTAGCGGGCTCCTACAATGAGCAGTTCTTC. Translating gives CASSRLAGSYNEQFF.

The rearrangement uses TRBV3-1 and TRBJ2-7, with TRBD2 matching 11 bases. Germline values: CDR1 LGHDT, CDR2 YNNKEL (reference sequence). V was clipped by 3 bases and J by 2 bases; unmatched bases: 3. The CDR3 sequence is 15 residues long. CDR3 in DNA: TGTGCCAGCAGCCAGCAACTAGCGGGAGCCTACGAGCAGTACTTC. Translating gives CASSQQLAGAYEQYF.

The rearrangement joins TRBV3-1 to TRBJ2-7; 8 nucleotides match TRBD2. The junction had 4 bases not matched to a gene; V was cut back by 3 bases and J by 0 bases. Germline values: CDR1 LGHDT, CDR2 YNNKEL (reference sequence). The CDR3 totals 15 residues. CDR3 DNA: TGTGCCAGCAGCCATATGGCGGGAGGCTCCTACGAGCAGTACTTC. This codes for CASSHMAGGSYEQYF.

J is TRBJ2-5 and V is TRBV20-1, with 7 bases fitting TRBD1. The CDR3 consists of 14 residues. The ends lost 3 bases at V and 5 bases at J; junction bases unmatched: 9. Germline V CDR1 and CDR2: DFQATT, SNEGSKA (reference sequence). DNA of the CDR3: TGCAGTGCTAGCCTCCCGGGACAGTGGGAGACCCAGTACTTC. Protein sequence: CSASLPGQWETQYF.

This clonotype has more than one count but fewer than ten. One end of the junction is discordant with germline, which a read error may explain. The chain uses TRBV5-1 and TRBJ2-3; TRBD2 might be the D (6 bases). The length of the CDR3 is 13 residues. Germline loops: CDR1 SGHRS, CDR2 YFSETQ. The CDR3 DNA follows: TGTGCCAGCTCTCCGGGGGGCACAGATACGCAGTATTTT. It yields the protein CASSPGGTDTQYF.

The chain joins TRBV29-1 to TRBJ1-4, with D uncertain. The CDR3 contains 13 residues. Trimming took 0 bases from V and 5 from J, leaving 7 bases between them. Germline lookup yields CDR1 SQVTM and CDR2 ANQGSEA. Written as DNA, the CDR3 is TGCAGCGTTGAAGAACCGGGGAATGAAAAACTGTTTTTT. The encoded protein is CSVEEPGNEKLFF.

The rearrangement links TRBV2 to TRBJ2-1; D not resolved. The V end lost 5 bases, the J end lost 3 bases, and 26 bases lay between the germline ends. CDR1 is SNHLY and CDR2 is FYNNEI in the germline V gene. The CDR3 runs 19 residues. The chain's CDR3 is CASSNRRQFGETDYNEQFF. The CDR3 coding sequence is TGTGCCAGCAGTAACCGTCGTCAGTTTGGAGAGACCGACTACAATGAGCAGTTCTTC.

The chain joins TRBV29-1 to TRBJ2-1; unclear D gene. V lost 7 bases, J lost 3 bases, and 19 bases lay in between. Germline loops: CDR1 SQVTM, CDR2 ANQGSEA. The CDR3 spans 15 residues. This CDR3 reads CSAVPPANNYNEQFF. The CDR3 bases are TGCAGCGCCGTCCCGCCGGCGAACAACTACAATGAGCAGTTCTTC.

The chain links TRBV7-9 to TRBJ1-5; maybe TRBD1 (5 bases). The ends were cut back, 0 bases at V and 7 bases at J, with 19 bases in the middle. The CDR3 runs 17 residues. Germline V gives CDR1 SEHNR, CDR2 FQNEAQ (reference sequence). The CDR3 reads CASSLAAGRLGLQPQHF. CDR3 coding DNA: TGTGCCAGCAGCTTAGCCGCAGGGAGGTTGGGGTTACAGCCCCAGCATTTT. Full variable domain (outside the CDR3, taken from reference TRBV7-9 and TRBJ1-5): DTGVSQNPRHKITKRGQNVTFRCDPISEHNRLYWYRQTLGQGPEFLTYFQNEAQLEKSRLLSDRFSAERPKGSFSTLEIQRTEQGDSAMYLCASSLAAGRLGLQPQHFGDGTRLSIL.

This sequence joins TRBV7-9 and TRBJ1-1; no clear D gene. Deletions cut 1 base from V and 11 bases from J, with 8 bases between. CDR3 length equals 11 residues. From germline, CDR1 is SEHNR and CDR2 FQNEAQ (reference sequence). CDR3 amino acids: CASSLGLLAFF. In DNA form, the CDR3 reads TGTGCCAGCAGCTTAGGTTTGTTGGCTTTCTTT.

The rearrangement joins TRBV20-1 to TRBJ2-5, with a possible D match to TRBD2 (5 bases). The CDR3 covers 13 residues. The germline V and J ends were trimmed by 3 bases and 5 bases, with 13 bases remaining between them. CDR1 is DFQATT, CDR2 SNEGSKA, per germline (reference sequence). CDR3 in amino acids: CSASRSGQETQYF. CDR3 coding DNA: TGCAGTGCTAGCAGGAGCGGCCAGGAGACCCAGTACTTC.

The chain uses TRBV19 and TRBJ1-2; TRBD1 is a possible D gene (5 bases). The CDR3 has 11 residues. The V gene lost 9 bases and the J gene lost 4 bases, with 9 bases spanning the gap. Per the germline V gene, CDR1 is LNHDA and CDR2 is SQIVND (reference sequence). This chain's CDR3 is CASGTVYGYTF. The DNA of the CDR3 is TGTGCCAGCGGGACGGTCTATGGCTACACCTTC. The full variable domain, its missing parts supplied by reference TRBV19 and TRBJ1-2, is DGGITQSPKYLFRKEGQNVTLSCEQNLNHDAMYWYRQDPGQGLRLIYYSQIVNDFQKGDIAEGYSVSREKKESFPLTVTSAQKNPTAFYLCASGTVYGYTFGSGTRLTVV.

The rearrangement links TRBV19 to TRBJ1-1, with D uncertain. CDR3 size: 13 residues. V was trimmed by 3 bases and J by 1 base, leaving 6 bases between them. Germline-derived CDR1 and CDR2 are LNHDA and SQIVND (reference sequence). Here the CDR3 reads CASSIRANTEAFF. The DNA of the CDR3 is TGTGCCAGTAGTATCCGGGCGAACACTGAAGCTTTCTTT.

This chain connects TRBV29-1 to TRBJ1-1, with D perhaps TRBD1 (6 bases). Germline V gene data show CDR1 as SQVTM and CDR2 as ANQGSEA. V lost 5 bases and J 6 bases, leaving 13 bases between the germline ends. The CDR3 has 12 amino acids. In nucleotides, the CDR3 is TGCAGCGTTATCCCTGGGGGCGCTGAAGCTTTCTTT. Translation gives CSVIPGGAEAFF.

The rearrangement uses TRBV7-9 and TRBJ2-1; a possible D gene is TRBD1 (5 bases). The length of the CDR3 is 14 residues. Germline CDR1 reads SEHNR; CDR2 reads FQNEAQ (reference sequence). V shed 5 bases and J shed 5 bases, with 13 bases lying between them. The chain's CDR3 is CASSKQTVDNEQFF. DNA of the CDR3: TGTGCCAGCAGCAAACAGACAGTGGACAATGAGCAGTTCTTC.

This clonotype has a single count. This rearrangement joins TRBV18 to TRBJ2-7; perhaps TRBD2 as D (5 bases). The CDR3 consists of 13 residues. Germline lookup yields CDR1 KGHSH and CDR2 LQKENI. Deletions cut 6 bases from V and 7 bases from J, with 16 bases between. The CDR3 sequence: CASSLAESGEQYF. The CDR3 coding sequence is TGTGCCAGCTCGTTGGCAGAGTCGGGGGAGCAGTACTTC.

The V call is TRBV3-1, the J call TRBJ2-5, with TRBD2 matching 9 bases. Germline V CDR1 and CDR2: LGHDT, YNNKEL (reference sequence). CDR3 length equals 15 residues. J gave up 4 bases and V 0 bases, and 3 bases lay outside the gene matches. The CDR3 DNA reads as TGTGCCAGCAGCCAAGATCTAGCGGGGTTAGAGACCCAGTACTTC. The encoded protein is CASSQDLAGLETQYF.